A selection of T cell receptor beta chains follows, all from one sample in a study of blood T cells in healthy people across ages. TCRdb re-analysed the 5' RACE reads in MiXCR, keeping a single row per CDR3 protein. The sample records 1.8 million or so distinct CDR3 sequences, about 39% being singletons. The sample comprised blood. These receptors all stem from a human donor in good health. The CDR3 runs from the conserved cysteine through the conserved F or W. D genes are given only for firm matches.

d_gene: TRBD1; j_gene: TRBJ1-6; v_gene: TRBV7-3; CDR3aa: CASSLTGQAGSPLHF
d_gene: -; j_gene: TRBJ2-3; v_gene: TRBV7-9; CDR3aa: CASSSFGKAVGTQYF
d_gene: -; j_gene: TRBJ2-7; v_gene: TRBV4-1; CDR3aa: CASSQGPGYEQYF
d_gene: -; j_gene: TRBJ1-1; v_gene: TRBV5-1; CDR3aa: CASSQTTNTEAFF
d_gene: -; j_gene: TRBJ1-2; v_gene: TRBV4-1; CDR3aa: CASSQEEGFTGGVFGGCTF
d_gene: -; j_gene: TRBJ1-6; v_gene: TRBV7-2; CDR3aa: CASSHAHFNSPLHF
d_gene: -; j_gene: TRBJ1-5; v_gene: TRBV3-1; CDR3aa: CASSRDLSGAQPQHF
d_gene: -; j_gene: TRBJ2-5; v_gene: TRBV24-1; CDR3aa: CATSDAVGFQETQYF
d_gene: TRBD2; j_gene: TRBJ2-3; v_gene: TRBV10-3; CDR3aa: CAIGGLAGTSTDTQYF
d_gene: -; j_gene: TRBJ2-7; v_gene: TRBV7-8; CDR3aa: CASSTRTDEQYF
d_gene: -; j_gene: TRBJ2-7; v_gene: TRBV20-1; CDR3aa: CSARDSPGKEQYF
d_gene: -; j_gene: TRBJ1-5; v_gene: TRBV28; CDR3aa: CASSLRPHSNQPQHF
d_gene: -; j_gene: TRBJ2-3; v_gene: TRBV12-3/TRBV12-4; CDR3aa: CASSFNTGFLDTQYF
d_gene: -; j_gene: TRBJ2-3; v_gene: TRBV4-1; CDR3aa: CASSPRDSLNTQYF
d_gene: -; j_gene: TRBJ2-3; v_gene: TRBV4-3; CDR3aa: CASSHGGPTDTQYF
d_gene: TRBD2; j_gene: TRBJ2-3; v_gene: TRBV7-2; CDR3aa: CASSLTPSGGAADTQYF
d_gene: -; j_gene: TRBJ2-1; v_gene: TRBV20-1; CDR3aa: CSARVGLGTYNEQFF
d_gene: -; j_gene: TRBJ2-2; v_gene: TRBV5-1; CDR3aa: CASSLVPGELFF
d_gene: -; j_gene: TRBJ1-1; v_gene: TRBV12-3/TRBV12-4; CDR3aa: CASSLGTLRTEAFF
d_gene: -; j_gene: TRBJ1-2; v_gene: TRBV20-1; CDR3aa: CSARFGGVRQGYTF
d_gene: -; j_gene: TRBJ2-1; v_gene: TRBV5-6; CDR3aa: CASSLGQGISYNEQFF
d_gene: -; j_gene: TRBJ1-2; v_gene: TRBV7-2; CDR3aa: CASSLAGGGRKNGYTF
d_gene: -; j_gene: TRBJ1-2; v_gene: TRBV7-2; CDR3aa: CASSSRVDGYTF
d_gene: -; j_gene: TRBJ1-1; v_gene: TRBV6-5; CDR3aa: CASSYGEHTEAFF
d_gene: -; j_gene: TRBJ2-5; v_gene: TRBV29-1; CDR3aa: CSVGPGLLQETQYF
d_gene: TRBD1; j_gene: TRBJ2-3; v_gene: TRBV20-1; CDR3aa: CSAEGTGWSDTQYF
d_gene: -; j_gene: TRBJ2-5; v_gene: TRBV6-5; CDR3aa: CASSSPGGTQYF
d_gene: -; j_gene: TRBJ1-4; v_gene: TRBV7-2; CDR3aa: CASSLQRVRDEKRFF
d_gene: -; j_gene: TRBJ2-3; v_gene: TRBV20-1; CDR3aa: CSARDLNGGTDTQYF
d_gene: -; j_gene: TRBJ2-5; v_gene: TRBV9; CDR3aa: CASSVERGSETQYF
d_gene: -; j_gene: TRBJ1-3; v_gene: TRBV18; CDR3aa: CAGRAASGNTIYF
d_gene: -; j_gene: TRBJ2-7; v_gene: TRBV28; CDR3aa: CASSPSLYEQYF
d_gene: TRBD1; j_gene: TRBJ2-1; v_gene: TRBV20-1; CDR3aa: CSATSGTDDVDEQFF
d_gene: -; j_gene: TRBJ2-5; v_gene: TRBV10-3; CDR3aa: CAISESVKTQYF
d_gene: -; j_gene: TRBJ1-2; v_gene: TRBV7-2; CDR3aa: CASSPGRQEYRPGYTF
d_gene: -; j_gene: TRBJ2-3; v_gene: TRBV7-9; CDR3aa: CASSSTGQDTQYF
d_gene: -; j_gene: TRBJ2-5; v_gene: TRBV7-8; CDR3aa: CASSLGFGGEVETQYF
d_gene: -; j_gene: TRBJ1-2; v_gene: TRBV12-3/TRBV12-4; CDR3aa: CASRPPGSNYGYTF
d_gene: -; j_gene: TRBJ2-5; v_gene: TRBV20-1; CDR3aa: CSARFPQGSETQYF
d_gene: TRBD2; j_gene: TRBJ2-5; v_gene: TRBV28; CDR3aa: CASSFSGTRSGEQYF